This is a list of T cell receptor beta chains from one sample in a study of cytomegalovirus exposure and HLA in healthy donors. The protocol was immunoSEQ multiplex PCR, while the TCRdb copy is restricted to in-frame clones and leaves out a portion. The table has some 49,000 clones, almost 95% seen once. The material sequenced was PBMCs. These receptors were taken from a man aged 18 to 29 in good health and CMV-seronegative. Each CDR3 is given with its conserved first and last residue. The D gene is left open where the match is weak. Some rows mark clone size as missing; the rest say once, few, many or name a class of expanded clone.

NA TRBJ2-1 TRBV5-6 TRBD1 TGTGCCAGCAGCGAGCGGAACAGGGGGCTTATCGTTGAGCAGTTCTTC CASSERNRGLIVEQFF
NA TRBJ1-1 TRBV28 NA TGTGCCAGCAGTAAGGGCAGGAGGAGAGGGACTGAAGCTTTCTTT CASSKGRRRGTEAFF
NA TRBJ2-7 TRBV11-3 TRBD1 TGTGCCAGCAGCTTAGAGACAGGGGCCTACGAGCAGTACTTC CASSLETGAYEQYF
NA TRBJ2-1 TRBV7-3 NA TGTGCCAGCAGCTTAACTAGCAGCTTATACAATGAGCAGTTCTTC CASSLTSSLYNEQFF
NA TRBJ2-1 TRBV19 NA TGTGCCAGTAAGGCGGTGTCGCCGAGGAACAATGAGCAGTTCTTC CASKAVSPRNNEQFF
few TRBJ2-1 TRBV6-5 NA TGTGCCAGCAGAGCAATAGAAGAGCAGTTCTTC CASRAIEEQFF
NA TRBJ2-1 TRBV5-4 NA TGTGCCAGCACCGTTTTTTCGGGGGGCGATGAGCAGTTCTTC CASTVFSGGDEQFF
NA TRBJ2-7 TRBV7-2 NA TGTGCCAGCAGCCCCCGGACAGTGATAGGAATATACGAGCAGTACTTC CASSPRTVIGIYEQYF
NA TRBJ2-5 TRBV4-1 NA TGCGCCAGCAGCCACACCCCAGGGGCCTACCAAGAGACCCAGTACTTC CASSHTPGAYQETQYF
NA TRBJ2-5 TRBV9 NA TGTGCCAGCAGCGTAGCACCCCGACTCGAAGAGACCCAGTACTTC CASSVAPRLEETQYF
NA TRBJ1-2 TRBV18 TRBD1 TGTGCCAGCTCATCTCGGACAGGGGAGGGTGGCTACACCTTC CASSSRTGEGGYTF
NA TRBJ2-7 TRBV27 NA TGTGCCAGCAGAGAAGCGGGCACAGGGGGGGTTGACGAGCAGTACTTC CASREAGTGGVDEQYF
NA TRBJ2-3 TRBV11-3 TRBD2 TGTGCCAGCAGCCGGACTAGCGGGAAGTTTACAGATACGCAGTATTTT CASSRTSGKFTDTQYF
NA TRBJ2-7 TRBV7-9 TRBD2 TGTGCCAGCAGTGCCCCTAGCGGGAGGGCCTACGAGCAGTACTTC CASSAPSGRAYEQYF
NA TRBJ2-1 TRBV28 NA TGTGCCAGCAGTTTCCGAGGGAGTTTGAGGAATGAGCAGTTCTTC CASSFRGSLRNEQFF
once TRBJ2-7 TRBV28 NA TGTGCCAGCAGATACAGGCAGTTTAGCTCCTACGAGCAGTACTTC CASRYRQFSSYEQYF
NA TRBJ1-1 TRBV5-1 NA TGCGCCAGCTCCTGGGGGGGATATGTGAACACTGAAGCTTTCTTT CASSWGGYVNTEAFF
NA TRBJ2-2 TRBV11-3 TRBD1 TGTGCCAGCAGCTTAGGACAGGGGGCGAACACCGGGGAGCTGTTTTTT CASSLGQGANTGELFF
NA TRBJ2-7 TRBV28 NA TGTGCCAGCAGTTTTGTCCTCGAGCAGTACTTC CASSFVLEQYF
NA TRBJ2-3 TRBV28 TRBD2 TGTGCCAGCACCCTGACTAGCGGAACATATACGCAGTATTTT CASTLTSGTYTQYF
NA TRBJ1-2 TRBV11-1 NA TGTGCCAGCAGCTTCAACAGGGTACCCAACTATGGCTACACCTTC CASSFNRVPNYGYTF
NA TRBJ2-1 TRBV5-4 TRBD2 TGTGCCAGCAGCTGGGGGGGAGGGAGGGCCGTTATCGGCGGCCAGTTCTTC CASSWGGGRAVIGGQFF
NA TRBJ2-2 TRBV4-1 TRBD2 TGCGCCAGCAGCCTGGCTAGCGGGAGTAACGGGGAGCTGTTTTTT CASSLASGSNGELFF
NA TRBJ2-6 TRBV15 TRBD1 TGTGCCACCAGCGGTGGGACAGCCCCCGGGGCCAACGTCCTGACTTTC CATSGGTAPGANVLTF
NA TRBJ1-2 TRBV29-1 TRBD1 TGCAGCGTTGCTGAGACAGGGGAAAATGGCTACACCTTC CSVAETGENGYTF
few TRBJ1-2 TRBV6-1 TRBD1 TGTGCCAGCAGTGGGGACAGGGATATGGGTGGCTACACCTTC CASSGDRDMGGYTF
NA TRBJ2-1 TRBV2 TRBD2 TGTGCCAGCCCCGGGACTAGCGGGAGAAATGAGCAGTTCTTC CASPGTSGRNEQFF
NA TRBJ1-1 TRBV5-4 NA TGTGCCAGCAGCTACAGGACGGCGAACACTGAAGCTTTCTTT CASSYRTANTEAFF
NA TRBJ2-1 TRBV28 TRBD2 TGTGCCAGCAGTTTGCGGGGGGAATACAATGAGCAGTTCTTC CASSLRGEYNEQFF
NA TRBJ1-5 TRBV6-1 NA TGTGCCAGCAGTTTAACACCCAATCAGCCCCAGCATTTT CASSLTPNQPQHF
NA TRBJ2-1 TRBV23-1 NA TGCGCCAGCAGTCAATCCCCCGGGGATGAGCAGTTCTTC CASSQSPGDEQFF
NA TRBJ1-5 TRBV28 TRBD1 TGTGCCAGCAGTTTGAGGGGACAGGGGCCCTATCAGCCCCAGCATTTT CASSLRGQGPYQPQHF
NA TRBJ2-1 TRBV27 TRBD2 TGTGCCAGCAGTTTACTGGGGAGGGTAAATGAGCAGTTCTTC CASSLLGRVNEQFF
NA TRBJ2-7 TRBV19 NA TGTGCCAGTAGTATGGCGGGCAGGTACTACGAGCAGTACTTC CASSMAGRYYEQYF
once TRBJ2-1 TRBV7-9 NA TGTGCCAGCAGCAAGAGCGCGAGCTCCTACAATGAGCAGTTCTTC CASSKSASSYNEQFF
NA TRBJ2-7 TRBV18 TRBD1 TGTGCCAGCTCACCGGCCTCCAGGGGGCCCTCCTTGAACGAGCAGTACTTC CASSPASRGPSLNEQYF
NA TRBJ1-5 TRBV5-1 NA TGCGCCAGCAGCTTGGGGCAGTCGGAGGGACAGCCCCAGCATTTT CASSLGQSEGQPQHF
NA TRBJ2-3 TRBV18 NA TGTGCCAGCTCACCCATACCGGGTCGATTCACAGATACGCAGTATTTT CASSPIPGRFTDTQYF
NA TRBJ2-3 TRBV2 TRBD2 TGTGCCAGCCGCGGGATAGCGGGGGGCACAGATACGCAGTATTTT CASRGIAGGTDTQYF
NA TRBJ2-3 TRBV5-4 TRBD1 TGTGCCAGCAGCTTGCCTTTTGGGACAGGGGAGGGAGATACGCAGTATTTT CASSLPFGTGEGDTQYF
NA TRBJ1-1 TRBV12-2 NA TGTGCAAGTCGCTCAACAAGACAGGACAAGAACACTGAAGCTTTCTTT CASRSTRQDKNTEAFF
NA TRBJ1-1 TRBV9 NA TGTGCCAGCAGCCCCAAGGCTTCGGGGACTGAAGCTTTCTTT CASSPKASGTEAFF
NA TRBJ2-4 TRBV18 NA TGTGCCAGCTCACCACCGGGGCAGGGGTATGGCTTGAGAAACATTCAGTACTTC CASSPPGQGYGLRNIQYF
NA TRBJ2-3 TRBV29-1 NA TGCAGCGTTGACAGGGGTAAGGCAGATACGCAGTATTTT CSVDRGKADTQYF
NA TRBJ2-3 TRBV4-3 TRBD1 TGCGCCAGCAGCTTTCAGGGGGCTGTTGATACGCAGTATTTT CASSFQGAVDTQYF
NA TRBJ2-3 TRBV13 NA TGTGCCAGCAGTCCCACCAGCGGCACAGATACGCAGTATTTT CASSPTSGTDTQYF